Detailed here is one TCR beta chain. The sample originates from a study of cytomegalovirus exposure and HLA in healthy donors. The CDR3 has 16 amino acids. V dropped 3 bases and J dropped 8; count of bases not matched to a gene: 13. Germline V gene sequence: CDR1 LGHNA, CDR2 YNFKEQ. The PCR made use of 60 Vbeta and 13 Jbeta primers. Using immunoSEQ multiplex PCR, the repertoire was profiled, and TCRdb retains in-frame clones only, with some absent. The profile shows some 130,000 clones, around four fifths of them singletons. The TCR sequence derives from a male donor in good health and CMV-seronegative. Sequencing input: PBMCs. This chain joins TRBV4-2 and TRBJ2-1, with 7 positions matching TRBD1. In DNA form, the CDR3 reads TGTGCCAGCAGCCAGGAGACAGGGACGGAGAGGGATGAGCAGTTCTTC. Its protein product is CASSQETGTERDEQFF.